The 17 T cell receptor beta chains presented below share a single source sample, sequenced in a study of blood T cell repertoires in COVID-19. Sequencing used immunoSEQ multiplex PCR; TCRdb keeps in-frame clones, though not all of them. The sample includes 90,000 to 120,000 clones, more than 70% of them seen just once. The sequenced sample was peripheral blood. Receptor source: a man between 40 and 49 years old with active or convalescent COVID-19.

The chain uses TRBV28 and TRBJ1-2, with D possibly being TRBD1 (5 bases). The length of the CDR3 is 15 residues. V was shortened by 7 bases and J by 4 bases, with 19 bases between the two germline ends. Germline V gene data show CDR1 as MDHEN and CDR2 as SYDVKM. In DNA, the CDR3 is TGTGCCAGCACCCCCCAGGGCACCCGAGGCTATGGCTACACCTTC. Translated, it gives CASTPQGTRGYGYTF.

This chain links TRBV7-3 with TRBJ2-3; TRBD2 agrees at 9 bases. Germline loops: CDR1 SGHTA, CDR2 FQGTGA. Losses at the gene ends were 6 bases for V and 6 bases for J; bases not matched to a gene: 22. The CDR3 consists of 19 residues. In nucleotides, the CDR3 is TGTGCCAGCAGGGCAGGTGGATTCGCTAGCGGGGCTGTCGGGGATACGCAGTATTTT. Translation gives CASRAGGFASGAVGDTQYF.

The rearrangement links TRBV2 to TRBJ2-1, with 11 bases fitting TRBD1. Trimming took 4 bases from V and 6 from J; bases not matched to a gene: 5. The CDR3 spans 15 residues. Per the germline V gene, CDR1 is SNHLY and CDR2 is FYNNEI. The CDR3 DNA reads as TGTGCCAGCAGTGGATGGGACAGGGGGGGCAATGAGCAGTTCTTC. Its protein product is CASSGWDRGGNEQFF.

The chain couples TRBV6-6 to TRBJ2-1; D is possibly TRBD2 (5 bases). The CDR3 is 13 amino acids. With 0 bases removed from V and 9 bases from J, the gap between germline ends came to 9 bases. In germline, CDR1 is MNHNY, CDR2 SVGAGI (reference sequence). DNA for the CDR3: TGTGCCAGCAGTTACTCCCTAGCCGGTGAGCAGTTCTTC. This translates into CASSYSLAGEQFF.

The V and J genes are TRBV7-2 and TRBJ1-2; 7 bases line up with TRBD1. CDR3 size: 14 residues. V lost 1 base to trimming and J lost 4 bases; unmatched junction nucleotides: 3. Germline loops: CDR1 SGHTA, CDR2 FQGNSA. As DNA, the CDR3 is TGTGCCAGCAGCTTAGAGGGGACAGTCTATGGCTACACCTTC. Translating gives CASSLEGTVYGYTF.

The DNA for the CDR3 is TGTGCCAGCAGTTTCCCCGGGGTCGGGGAGCTGTTTTTT. Encoded protein: CASSFPGVGELFF. The chain combines TRBV27 with TRBJ2-2; a weak D match, TRBD2 (5 bases). The germline V gene encodes CDR1 MNHEY and CDR2 SMNVEV (reference sequence). This CDR3 has 13 residues. V was clipped by 3 bases and J by 7 bases, with 9 bases between them.

The chain is built from TRBV7-8 and TRBJ1-2; possible D gene TRBD1, 6 bases. This CDR3 is built from 16 residues. CDR1 and CDR2 from the germline V gene are SGHVS and FQNEAQ. Between the trimmed V and J ends, which lost 5 bases and 1 base, there was a span of 17 bases. CDR3 nucleotide sequence: TGTGCCAGCAGCCCCGCGGGGGCGCACATTAACTATGGCTACACCTTC. This sequence encodes CASSPAGAHINYGYTF.

This clone was observed once. The chain carries TRBV3-1 (or the pseudogene TRBV3-2) and TRBJ2-1; 8 bases match TRBD2. V was pared by 8 bases and J by 6 bases, with 12 bases of the junction left unmatched. Germline-derived CDR1 and CDR2 are LGHDT and YNNKEL (reference sequence). The CDR3 covers 15 residues. The CDR3 DNA follows: TGTGCCAGCGAAACATTCGGGACTAGGGGCAATGAGCAGTTCTTC. Its protein is CASETFGTRGNEQFF.

With respect to this clone: Other nucleotide sequences in the sample specify the same CDR3. This chain connects TRBV6-5 to TRBJ1-2; the match to TRBD1 covers 9 bases. The V and J ends lost 6 bases and 8 bases, in that order; junction bases with no gene match: 7. CDR3 length equals 13 residues. Germline V gives CDR1 MNHEY, CDR2 SVGAGI. DNA for the CDR3: TGTGCCAGCAGGGACAGGGGATTTGGCGGCTACACCTTC. It encodes CASRDRGFGGYTF.

The sample holds many counts of this clone. V usage is TRBV10-1 and J usage is TRBJ2-2; 7 bases agree with TRBD1. Germline V CDR1 and CDR2: WNHNN, SYGVQD (reference sequence). This CDR3 has 15 residues. J was trimmed by 4 bases and V by 10 bases; bases with no gene match: 12. The CDR3 region has the DNA TGCGCCATTACAAGGGGACAGACATTCACCGGGGAGCTGTTTTTT. This sequence encodes CAITRGQTFTGELFF.

The chain recombines TRBV7-6 with TRBJ2-6; TRBD1 is a possible D gene (5 bases). The V end lost 1 base, the J end lost 5 bases, and 9 bases lay between the germline ends. The length of the CDR3 is 15 residues. The germline V gene encodes CDR1 SGHVS and CDR2 FNYEAQ. The CDR3 protein is CASSLEGVRANVLTF. The CDR3 DNA reads TGTGCCAGCAGCTTAGAAGGGGTACGGGCCAACGTCCTGACTTTC.

The rearrangement links TRBV27 to TRBJ2-6, with TRBD2 identical over 15 bases. This CDR3 has 18 residues. Germline CDR1 is MNHEY and CDR2 is SMNVEV (reference sequence). The trim removed 3 bases at V and 2 bases at J, leaving 2 bases unmatched. The CDR3 protein is CASSLGTSGRTGANVLTF. The CDR3 DNA reads TGTGCCAGCAGTTTGGGGACTAGCGGGAGGACTGGGGCCAACGTCCTGACTTTC.

V and J are TRBV24-1 and TRBJ2-7; 8 bases are shared with TRBD1. This CDR3 spans 14 amino acids. J gave up 7 bases and V 3 bases, and 7 bases lay outside the gene matches. CDR1 and CDR2 (germline): KGHDR, SFDVKD. DNA for the CDR3: TGTGCCACCAGTGATCCGGACAGGGTCAGTGAGCAGTACTTC. Its protein is CATSDPDRVSEQYF.

This chain connects TRBV28 to TRBJ2-2, with TRBD1 matching over 9 bases. V lost 4 bases, J lost 5 bases, and 11 bases stayed unmatched. CDR1 and CDR2 from the germline V gene are MDHEN and SYDVKM. CDR3 length: 17 amino acids. The DNA of the CDR3 is TGTGCCAGCAGTTCTCCTACCGGGACAGGGTTGACCGGGGAGCTGTTTTTT. Translating gives CASSSPTGTGLTGELFF.

The rearrangement joins TRBV5-5 to TRBJ2-7; a possible D gene is TRBD1 (6 bases). The ends were cut back, 4 bases at V and 0 bases at J, with 8 bases in the middle. The CDR3 covers 13 residues. The germline V gene has CDR1 SGHKS and CDR2 YYEKEE (reference sequence). CDR3 nucleotide sequence: TGTGCCAGCAGCCAGGACAGCTCCTACGAGCAGTACTTC. It yields the protein CASSQDSSYEQYF.

J is TRBJ2-4 and V is TRBV3-1 (or the pseudogene TRBV3-2), with D unresolved. V was clipped by 4 bases and J by 6 bases, with 16 bases between them. The CDR3 spans 15 residues. Germline V gene lookup returns CDR1 LGHDT and CDR2 YNNKEL (reference sequence). CDR3 DNA sequence: TGTGCCAGCAGCCCCCCGCACCCTGAGAGAAACATTCAGTACTTC. This codes for CASSPPHPERNIQYF.

The chain is built from TRBV11-2 and TRBJ2-3; a weak D match, TRBD1 (5 bases). Looked up from germline, CDR1 is SGHAT and CDR2 is FQNNGV. The CDR3 sequence is 17 residues long. The CDR3 reads CAARRFDSITSTDTQYF. CDR3 bases: TGTGCTGCGAGGCGTTTTGACAGTATAACTAGCACAGATACGCAGTATTTT.